This passage covers 16 T cell receptor beta chains from one sample sequenced in a study of cytomegalovirus exposure and HLA in healthy donors. 60 Vbeta and 13 Jbeta primers were used in PCR. The method was immunoSEQ multiplex PCR; TCRdb's version includes in-frame clones alone and lacks a portion of them. The table lists about 200,000 clones, around 64% of them singletons. Sequenced sample: PBMCs. Receptors were obtained from a man aged 35 to 55 in good health and CMV-seropositive.

The chain combines TRBV28 with TRBJ1-1; D is ambiguous. The germline CDR1 and CDR2 sequences are MDHEN and SYDVKM. The ends were cut back, 3 bases at V and 7 bases at J, with 12 bases in the middle. This CDR3 region has 13 residues. CDR3 bases: TGTGCCAGCAGTTTGTCGGGTTCCGATGAAGCTTTCTTT. It encodes CASSLSGSDEAFF.

In DNA, the CDR3 is TGTGCCAGCAGACTACAGGGGGCTGCGGGGGCCAACGTCCTGACTTTC. It is translated as CASRLQGAAGANVLTF. This rearrangement joins TRBV11-2 to TRBJ2-6; TRBD1 agrees at 9 bases. The CDR3 has 16 residues. Looked up from germline, CDR1 is SGHAT and CDR2 is FQNNGV. The V and J ends lost 6 bases and 4 bases, in that order; junction bases with no gene match: 7.

In this sample, this clone turned up a few times. This same CDR3 is encoded by further DNA sequences in the sample. The chain combines TRBV5-1 with TRBJ1-1; 10 bases agree with TRBD1. CDR3 size: 14 residues. The germline V gene encodes CDR1 SGHRS and CDR2 YFSETQ. After removal of 4 bases from V and 5 bases from J, the junction contained 5 bases not matched to a gene. CDR3 nucleotide sequence: TGCGCCAGCAGCCTTCGGACAGGGGGGACTGAAGCTTTCTTT. This gives the protein CASSLRTGGTEAFF.

The chain joins TRBV9 to TRBJ2-1, with D possibly TRBD2 on 6 matching bases. The V gene's germline CDR1 is SGDLS and CDR2 YYNGEE. The CDR3 is made up of 14 amino acids. Trimming cost V 6 bases and J 4 bases, with 14 bases left between them. DNA of the CDR3: TGTGCCAGCACCACCGGGAGACAGTACAATGAGCAGTTCTTC. This sequence encodes CASTTGRQYNEQFF.

The V call is TRBV2, the J call TRBJ2-3, with TRBD2 as a possible D gene (5 bases). V was shortened by 7 bases and J by 6 bases, with 20 bases between the two germline ends. CDR1 SNHLY and CDR2 FYNNEI come from the germline V gene. CDR3 length: 15 residues. Here the CDR3 reads CASTEGLRGSDTQYF. The CDR3 bases are TGTGCCAGCACCGAAGGACTCCGGGGATCGGATACGCAGTATTTT.

The V gene is TRBV28, the J gene TRBJ2-7, with 7 bases lining up with TRBD1. Looked up from germline, CDR1 is MDHEN and CDR2 is SYDVKM. The CDR3 runs 15 residues. The ends lost 7 bases at V and 2 bases at J; junction bases unmatched: 11. The CDR3 protein is CASTVGGQWAYEQYF. The CDR3 DNA follows: TGTGCCAGCACCGTAGGGGGACAGTGGGCCTACGAGCAGTACTTC.

The chain recombines TRBV5-1 with TRBJ1-5; D is uncertain. With 0 bases removed from V and 5 bases from J, the gap between germline ends came to 12 bases. This CDR3 has 15 residues. Germline assignment: CDR1 SGHRS and CDR2 YFSETQ. The CDR3 sequence: CASSLDGGVDQPQHF. The CDR3 DNA reads as TGCGCCAGCAGCTTGGACGGAGGAGTTGATCAGCCCCAGCATTTT. Drawing the rest from reference TRBV5-1 and TRBJ1-5, the complete variable domain is KAGVTQTPRYLIKTRGQQVTLSCSPISGHRSVSWYQQTPGQGLQFLFEYFSETQRNKGNFPGRFSGRQFSNSRSEMNVSTLELGDSALYLCASSLDGGVDQPQHFGDGTRLSIL.

The V gene is TRBV5-8, the J gene TRBJ2-7; TRBD1 aligns across 7 bases. The CDR3 has 16 residues. V shed 3 bases and J 3 bases; nucleotides not matched to a gene: 12. Per the germline V gene, CDR1 is SGHTS and CDR2 is YDEGEE. CDR3 residues: CASSWAGTVTYYEQYF. CDR3 DNA sequence: TGTGCCAGCAGCTGGGCCGGGACAGTGACATACTACGAGCAGTACTTC.

In nucleotides, the CDR3 is TGCAGCGTTATACCAGGGGATCCAGCCACAGATACGCAGTATTTT. Translating it yields CSVIPGDPATDTQYF. V and J are TRBV29-1 and TRBJ2-3; D may be TRBD1 (6 bases). The CDR3 extends over 15 amino acids. The germline V gene has CDR1 SQVTM and CDR2 ANQGSEA. Trimming cost V 5 bases and J 2 bases, with 17 bases left between them.

This chain uses TRBV14 with TRBJ2-3; D is undetermined. V lost 0 bases, J lost 3 bases, and 10 bases lay in between. This CDR3 has 15 amino acids. The germline V gene encodes CDR1 SGHDN and CDR2 FVKESK. CDR3: CASSQDPARTDTQYF. CDR3 coding DNA: TGTGCCAGCAGCCAAGACCCAGCGAGGACAGATACGCAGTATTTT.

This chain joins TRBV28 and TRBJ2-7; D call uncertain. Trimming stripped 6 bases from V and 5 bases from J, with 14 bases between. Germline assignment: CDR1 MDHEN and CDR2 SYDVKM. The CDR3 extends over 13 amino acids. For the CDR3, the DNA is TGTGCCAGCAGAAACAGAGCCCCCCACGAGCAGTACTTC. Encoded protein: CASRNRAPHEQYF.

Only a few counts were recorded for this clone. The chain employs TRBV7-2 and TRBJ1-5; TRBD1 matches 7 bases. The CDR3 is 15 amino acids. Germline V CDR1 and CDR2: SGHTA, FQGNSA. The V gene end was trimmed by 4 bases and the J gene end by 1 base; junction bases not matched to a gene: 4. The CDR3 is CASSSPGQSNQPQHF. In DNA form, the CDR3 reads TGTGCCAGCAGCTCACCGGGACAGAGCAATCAGCCCCAGCATTTT.

The J gene is TRBJ2-6, the V gene TRBV18; 10 positions agree with TRBD1. Germline V CDR1 and CDR2: KGHSH, LQKENI. This CDR3 comprises 17 residues. V lost 6 bases and J lost 0; bases outside the gene matches: 5. This CDR3 is CASSSTGGGSGANVLTF. CDR3 nucleotide sequence: TGTGCCAGCTCGTCGACAGGGGGCGGCTCTGGGGCCAACGTCCTGACTTTC.

This rearrangement joins TRBV19 to TRBJ2-5; TRBD2 agrees at 12 bases. The germline gives CDR1 LNHDA, CDR2 SQIVND (reference sequence). V shed 1 base and J 5 bases; nucleotides not matched to a gene: 8. CDR3 length: 17 amino acids. The CDR3 protein is CASSIGLAGGRPETQYF. For the CDR3, the DNA is TGTGCCAGTAGTATAGGGCTAGCGGGGGGGAGGCCGGAGACCCAGTACTTC.

The rearrangement links TRBV6-4 to TRBJ2-7; 7 nucleotides agree with TRBD2. The CDR3 extends over 15 amino acids. The germline gives CDR1 MRHNA, CDR2 SNTAGT. V lost 6 bases, J lost 0 bases, and 8 bases stayed unmatched. The CDR3 spells CASSPGAGSSYEQYF. DNA for the CDR3: TGTGCCAGCAGCCCGGGAGCGGGGAGCTCCTACGAGCAGTACTTC.

The V gene is TRBV5-4, the J gene TRBJ2-3; 7 bases match TRBD1. V lost 4 bases and J lost 2; bases outside the gene matches: 4. CDR3 length equals 14 residues. CDR1 SGHNT and CDR2 YYREEE come from the germline V gene (reference sequence). The CDR3 spells CASSLGQATDTQYF. The CDR3, as DNA: TGTGCCAGCAGCCTAGGACAGGCCACAGATACGCAGTATTTT.